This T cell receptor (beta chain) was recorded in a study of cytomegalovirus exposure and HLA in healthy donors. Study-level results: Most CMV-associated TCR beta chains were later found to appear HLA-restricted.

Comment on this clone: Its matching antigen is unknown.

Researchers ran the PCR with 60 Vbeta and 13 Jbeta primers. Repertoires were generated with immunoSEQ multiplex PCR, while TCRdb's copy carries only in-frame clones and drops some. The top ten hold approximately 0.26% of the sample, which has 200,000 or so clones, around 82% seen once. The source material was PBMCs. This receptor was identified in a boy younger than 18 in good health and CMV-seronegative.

CDR3 loop: CASSLAGYGYTF. The CDR3 DNA is TGTGCCAGCAGCCTTGCGGGTTATGGCTACACCTTC. V and J are TRBV7-2 and TRBJ1-2; D gene unclear. Trimming left V 5 bases short and J 5 bases short, with 9 bases between. The germline V gene encodes CDR1 SGHTA and CDR2 FQGNSA. The CDR3 spans 12 residues. The entire variable domain, with the rest obtained from reference TRBV7-2 and TRBJ1-2, is as follows: GAGVSQSPSNKVTEKGKDVELRCDPISGHTALYWYRQSLGQGLEFLIYFQGNSAPDKSGLPSDRFSAERTGGSVSTLTIQRTQQEDSAVYLCASSLAGYGYTFGSGTRLTVV.